The table lists the clone carrying this T cell receptor (beta chain) with many counts. Antigen unknown. Unique molecular identifier tags were affixed to discrete cDNA molecules. TCRdb ran MiXCR on the 5' RACE reads and lists one entry per CDR3 protein. The sample has approximately 70,000 distinct CDR3 sequences, approximately 12% seen once. The data derive from a study of early T cells in non-severe SARS-CoV-2 infection. For the study at large: Investigators sequenced bulk RNA drawn from unsorted whole blood, and chains remained unpaired. Notes on the study in general: VDJdb matches were skewed toward anti-spike CD8 T cell responses.

CDR3 size: 16 residues. Looked up from germline, CDR1 is SNHLY and CDR2 is FYNNEI. Germline trimming cut 4 bases from V and 4 bases from J; bases unmatched to any gene: 8. V usage is TRBV2 and J usage is TRBJ2-1, with 9 bases fitting TRBD2. Sequencing was performed on whole blood. This receptor was identified in an adult who was a healthcare worker with PCR-confirmed SARS-CoV-2 infection or an uninfected control (not recorded which). The CDR3 sequence is CASSASGLAQYNEQFF. The CDR3 bases are TGTGCCAGCAGTGCATCGGGACTAGCACAATACAATGAGCAGTTCTTC. Looking up the rest from reference TRBV2 and TRBJ2-1 gives the full variable domain: EPEVTQTPSHQVTQMGQEVILRCVPISNHLYFYWYRQILGQKVEFLVSFYNNEISEKSEIFDDQFSVERPDGSNFTLKIRSTKLEDSAMYFCASSASGLAQYNEQFFGPGTRLTVL.